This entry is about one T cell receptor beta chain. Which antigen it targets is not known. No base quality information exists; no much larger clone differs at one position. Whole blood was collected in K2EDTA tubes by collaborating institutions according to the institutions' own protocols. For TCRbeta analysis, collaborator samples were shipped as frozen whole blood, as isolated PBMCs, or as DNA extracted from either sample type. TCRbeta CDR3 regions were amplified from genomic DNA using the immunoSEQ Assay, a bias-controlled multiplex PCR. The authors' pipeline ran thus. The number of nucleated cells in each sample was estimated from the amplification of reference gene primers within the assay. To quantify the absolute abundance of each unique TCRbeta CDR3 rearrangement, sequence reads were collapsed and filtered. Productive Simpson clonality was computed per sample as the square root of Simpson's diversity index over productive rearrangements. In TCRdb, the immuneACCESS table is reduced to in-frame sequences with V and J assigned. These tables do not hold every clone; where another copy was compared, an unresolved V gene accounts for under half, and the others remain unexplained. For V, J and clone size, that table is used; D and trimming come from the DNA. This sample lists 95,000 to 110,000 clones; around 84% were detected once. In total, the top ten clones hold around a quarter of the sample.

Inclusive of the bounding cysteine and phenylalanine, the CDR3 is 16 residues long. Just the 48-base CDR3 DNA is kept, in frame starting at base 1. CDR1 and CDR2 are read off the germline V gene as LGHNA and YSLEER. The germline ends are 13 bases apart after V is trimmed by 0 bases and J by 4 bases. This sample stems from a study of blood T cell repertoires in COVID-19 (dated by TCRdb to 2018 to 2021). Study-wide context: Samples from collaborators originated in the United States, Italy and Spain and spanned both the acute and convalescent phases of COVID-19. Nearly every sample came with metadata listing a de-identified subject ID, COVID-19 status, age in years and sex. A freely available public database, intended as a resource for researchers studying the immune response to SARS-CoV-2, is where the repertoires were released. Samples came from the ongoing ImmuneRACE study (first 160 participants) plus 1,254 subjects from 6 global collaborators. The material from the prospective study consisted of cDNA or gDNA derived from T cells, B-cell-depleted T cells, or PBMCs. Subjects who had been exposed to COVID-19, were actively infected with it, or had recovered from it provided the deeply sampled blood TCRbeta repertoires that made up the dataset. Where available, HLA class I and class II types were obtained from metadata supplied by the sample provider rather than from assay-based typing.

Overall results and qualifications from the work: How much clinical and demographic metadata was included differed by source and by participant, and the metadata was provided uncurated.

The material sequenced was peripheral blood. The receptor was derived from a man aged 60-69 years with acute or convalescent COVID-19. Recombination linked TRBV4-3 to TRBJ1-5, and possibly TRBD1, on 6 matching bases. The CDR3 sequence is CASSQDLAGVNQPQHF. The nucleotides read TGCGCCAGCAGCCAAGATCTCGCAGGGGTAAATCAGCCCCAGCATTTT.